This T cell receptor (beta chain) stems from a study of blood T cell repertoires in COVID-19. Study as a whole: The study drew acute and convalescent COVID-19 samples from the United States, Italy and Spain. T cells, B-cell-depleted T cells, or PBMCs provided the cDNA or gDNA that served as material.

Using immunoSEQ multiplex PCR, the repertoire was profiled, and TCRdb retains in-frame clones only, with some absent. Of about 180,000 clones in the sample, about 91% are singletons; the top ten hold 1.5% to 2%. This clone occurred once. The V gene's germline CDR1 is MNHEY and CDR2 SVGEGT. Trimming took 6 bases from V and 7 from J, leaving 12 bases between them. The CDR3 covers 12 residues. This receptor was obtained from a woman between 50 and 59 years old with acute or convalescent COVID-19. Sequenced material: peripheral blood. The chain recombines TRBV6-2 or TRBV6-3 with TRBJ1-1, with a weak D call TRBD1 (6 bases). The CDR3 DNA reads TGTGCCAGCAGCCGAGGACAGCTTGAAGCTTTCTTT. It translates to CASSRGQLEAFF.